Listed below are T cell receptor beta chains from one sample, sequenced in a study of beta chain features in type 1 diabetes. Measured with immunoSEQ multiplex PCR; TCRdb has only the in-frame clones, and not every one. The table lists 350,000 to 450,000 clones, approximately 13% of them singletons. The specimen was naive CD4+ T cells from blood. Receptor source: a young man in good health. Each CDR3 is given with its conserved first and last residue. A D gene is named only where the DNA matches it firmly. Where a row states a size, it is once, few, many or the class of an expanded clone; other rows omit it.

clone_size: .; j_call: TRBJ2-3; v_call: TRBV7-6; d_call: TRBD1; cdr3_nt: TGTGCCAGCAGCTTAGCGGGACAGGGACCCACAGATACGCAGTATTTT; cdr3_aa: CASSLAGQGPTDTQYF
clone_size: .; j_call: TRBJ2-7; v_call: TRBV27; d_call: TRBD1; cdr3_nt: TGTGCCAGCAGGGAGACGGGGACAGGGATTAACTCCTACGAGCAGTACTTC; cdr3_aa: CASRETGTGINSYEQYF
clone_size: many; j_call: TRBJ1-1; v_call: TRBV14; d_call: .; cdr3_nt: TGTGCCAGCACCCAATACGTTGGAACTGAAGCTTTCTTT; cdr3_aa: CASTQYVGTEAFF
clone_size: .; j_call: TRBJ1-1; v_call: TRBV4-1; d_call: .; cdr3_nt: TGCGCCAGCAGACACTTCCGGGAAGCTTTCTTT; cdr3_aa: CASRHFREAFF
clone_size: .; j_call: TRBJ1-2; v_call: TRBV7-2; d_call: .; cdr3_nt: TGTGCCAGCAGCTTAGCTGGGGACTATGGCTACACCTTC; cdr3_aa: CASSLAGDYGYTF
clone_size: .; j_call: TRBJ1-1; v_call: TRBV7-2; d_call: .; cdr3_nt: TGTGCCAGCAGCTTATACGGAGACACGAACACTGAAGCTTTCTTT; cdr3_aa: CASSLYGDTNTEAFF
clone_size: .; j_call: TRBJ2-1; v_call: TRBV5-4; d_call: TRBD2; cdr3_nt: TGTGCCAGCAGCCCCCAGGCTAGCGGGCGAAACAATGAGCAGTTCTTC; cdr3_aa: CASSPQASGRNNEQFF
clone_size: few; j_call: TRBJ1-4; v_call: TRBV29-1; d_call: .; cdr3_nt: TGCAGCGTTATACAGGGTGGGAATGAAAAACTGTTTTTT; cdr3_aa: CSVIQGGNEKLFF
clone_size: .; j_call: TRBJ1-2; v_call: TRBV5-1; d_call: .; cdr3_nt: TGCGCCAGCAGCTACACCGGGACGTCGCTCAACTATGGCTACACCTTC; cdr3_aa: CASSYTGTSLNYGYTF
clone_size: .; j_call: TRBJ1-2; v_call: TRBV10-3; d_call: .; cdr3_nt: TGTGCCATCAGTGAGGTGGGGGGAAGCTATGGCTACACCTTC; cdr3_aa: CAISEVGGSYGYTF
clone_size: few; j_call: TRBJ2-4; v_call: TRBV4-2; d_call: TRBD2; cdr3_nt: TGTGCCAGCAGCGAATGGGCGGGGGGCACCAAAAACATTCAGTACTTC; cdr3_aa: CASSEWAGGTKNIQYF
clone_size: .; j_call: TRBJ1-2; v_call: TRBV5-4; d_call: .; cdr3_nt: TGTGCCAGCAGCTTGTTCGGGGCCAGTCCCTATGGCTACACCTTC; cdr3_aa: CASSLFGASPYGYTF
clone_size: few; j_call: TRBJ2-5; v_call: TRBV30; d_call: .; cdr3_nt: TGTGCCTGGAGTGTACCTGAGACCCAGTACTTC; cdr3_aa: CAWSVPETQYF
clone_size: few; j_call: TRBJ2-1; v_call: TRBV29-1; d_call: .; cdr3_nt: TGCAGCGTTGTTGCGGGCCCCGGAGACAATGAGCAGTTCTTC; cdr3_aa: CSVVAGPGDNEQFF